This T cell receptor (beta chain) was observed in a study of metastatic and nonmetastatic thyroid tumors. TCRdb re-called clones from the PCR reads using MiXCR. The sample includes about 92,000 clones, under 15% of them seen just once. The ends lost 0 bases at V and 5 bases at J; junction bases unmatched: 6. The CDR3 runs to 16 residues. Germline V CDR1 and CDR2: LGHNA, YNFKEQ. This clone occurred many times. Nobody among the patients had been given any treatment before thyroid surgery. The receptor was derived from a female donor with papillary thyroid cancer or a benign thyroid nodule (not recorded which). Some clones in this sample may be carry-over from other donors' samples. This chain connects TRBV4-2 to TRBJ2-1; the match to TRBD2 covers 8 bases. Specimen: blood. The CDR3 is CASSQDRAGGHNEQFF. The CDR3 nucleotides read TGTGCCAGCAGCCAAGATCGGGCGGGGGGTCACAATGAGCAGTTCTTC.